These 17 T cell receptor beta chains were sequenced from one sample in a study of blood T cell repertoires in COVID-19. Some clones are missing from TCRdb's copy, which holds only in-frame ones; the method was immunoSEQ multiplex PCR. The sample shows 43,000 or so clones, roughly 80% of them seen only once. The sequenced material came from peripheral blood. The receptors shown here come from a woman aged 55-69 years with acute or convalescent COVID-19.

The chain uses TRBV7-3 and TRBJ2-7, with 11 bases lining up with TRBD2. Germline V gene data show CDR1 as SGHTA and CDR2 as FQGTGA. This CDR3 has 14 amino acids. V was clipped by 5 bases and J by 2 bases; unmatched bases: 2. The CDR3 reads CASSLAGGAYEQYF. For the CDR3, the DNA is TGTGCCAGCAGCCTAGCGGGGGGAGCCTACGAGCAGTACTTC.

The CDR3 bases are TGTGCCACCAAGAACCCTAGTCCGGGACAGGGGTGGCATGAGCAGTTCTTC. It yields the protein CATKNPSPGQGWHEQFF. This sequence joins TRBV24-1 and TRBJ2-1, with 10 positions matching TRBD1. Per the germline V gene, CDR1 is KGHDR and CDR2 is SFDVKD. Unmatched junction bases numbered 17, after V lost 8 bases and J lost 8 bases. The CDR3 has 17 amino acids.

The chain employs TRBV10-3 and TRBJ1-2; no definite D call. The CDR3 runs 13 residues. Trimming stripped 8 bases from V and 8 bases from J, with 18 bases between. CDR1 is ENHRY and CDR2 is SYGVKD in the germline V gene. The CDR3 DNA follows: TGTGCCATCGGCCCGAATGCACCGGGGGGCTACACCTTC. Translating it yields CAIGPNAPGGYTF.

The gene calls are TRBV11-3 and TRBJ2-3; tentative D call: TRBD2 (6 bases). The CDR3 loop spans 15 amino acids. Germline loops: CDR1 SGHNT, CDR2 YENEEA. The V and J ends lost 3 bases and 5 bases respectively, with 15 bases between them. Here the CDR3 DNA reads TGTGCCAGCAGCTTTCCGGGAGCCCCGATAGATACGCAGTATTTT. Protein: CASSFPGAPIDTQYF.

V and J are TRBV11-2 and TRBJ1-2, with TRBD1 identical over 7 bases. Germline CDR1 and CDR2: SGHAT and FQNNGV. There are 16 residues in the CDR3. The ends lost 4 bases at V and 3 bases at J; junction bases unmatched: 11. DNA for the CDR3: TGTGCCAGCAGCTCCTTTTCCGGGACAGCTTACTATGGCTACACCTTC. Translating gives CASSSFSGTAYYGYTF.

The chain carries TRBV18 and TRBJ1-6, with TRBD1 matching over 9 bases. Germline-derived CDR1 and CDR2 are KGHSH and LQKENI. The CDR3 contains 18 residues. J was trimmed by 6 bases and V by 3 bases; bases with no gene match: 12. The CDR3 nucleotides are TGTGCCAGCTCACCTGAACATGTAGGGACAGGGCTTAATTCACCCCTCCACTTT. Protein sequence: CASSPEHVGTGLNSPLHF.

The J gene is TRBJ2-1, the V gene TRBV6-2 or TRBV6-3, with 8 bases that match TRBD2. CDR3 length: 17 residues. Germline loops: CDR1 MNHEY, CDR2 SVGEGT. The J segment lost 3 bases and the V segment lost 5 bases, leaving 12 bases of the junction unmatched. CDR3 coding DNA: TGTGCCAGCAGTCCCTTCGGTAGCGGGGTTGTCTACAATGAGCAGTTCTTC. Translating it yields CASSPFGSGVVYNEQFF.

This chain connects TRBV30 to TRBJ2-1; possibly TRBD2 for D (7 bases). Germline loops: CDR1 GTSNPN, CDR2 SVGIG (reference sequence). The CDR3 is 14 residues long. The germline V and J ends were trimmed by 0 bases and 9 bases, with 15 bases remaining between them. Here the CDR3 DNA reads TGTGCCTGGAGTGTACCTTTTCGGGGGGCTGAGCAGTTCTTC. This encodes CAWSVPFRGAEQFF. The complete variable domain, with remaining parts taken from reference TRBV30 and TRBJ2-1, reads SQTIHQWPATLVQPVGSPLSLECTVEGTSNPNLYWYRQAAGRGLQLLFYSVGIGQISSEVPQNLSASRPQDRQFILSSKKLLLSDSGFYLCAWSVPFRGAEQFFGPGTRLTVL.

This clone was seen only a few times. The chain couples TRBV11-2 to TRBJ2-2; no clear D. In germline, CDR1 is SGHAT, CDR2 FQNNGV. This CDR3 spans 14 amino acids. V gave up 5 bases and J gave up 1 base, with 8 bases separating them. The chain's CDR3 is CASSVSQNTGELFF. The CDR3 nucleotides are TGTGCCAGCAGCGTTAGCCAGAACACCGGGGAGCTGTTTTTT.

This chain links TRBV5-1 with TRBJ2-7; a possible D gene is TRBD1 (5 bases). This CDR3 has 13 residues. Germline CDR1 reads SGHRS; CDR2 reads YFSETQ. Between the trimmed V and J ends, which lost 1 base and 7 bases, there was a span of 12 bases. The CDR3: CASSLSAGWEQYF. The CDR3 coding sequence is TGCGCCAGCAGCTTGTCGGCAGGGTGGGAGCAGTACTTC.

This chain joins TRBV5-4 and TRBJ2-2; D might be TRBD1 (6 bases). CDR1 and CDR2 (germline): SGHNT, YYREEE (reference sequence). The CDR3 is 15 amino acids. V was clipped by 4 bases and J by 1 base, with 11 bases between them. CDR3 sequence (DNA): TGTGCCAGCAGCCCCCAGGGACAGAACACCGGGGAGCTGTTTTTT. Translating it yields CASSPQGQNTGELFF.

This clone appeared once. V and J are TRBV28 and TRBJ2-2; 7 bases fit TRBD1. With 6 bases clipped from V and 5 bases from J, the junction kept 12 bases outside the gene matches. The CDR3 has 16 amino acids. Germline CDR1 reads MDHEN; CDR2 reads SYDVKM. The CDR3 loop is CASSSPSTGRTGELFF. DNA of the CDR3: TGTGCCAGCAGCTCCCCATCGACAGGGCGGACCGGGGAGCTGTTTTTT.

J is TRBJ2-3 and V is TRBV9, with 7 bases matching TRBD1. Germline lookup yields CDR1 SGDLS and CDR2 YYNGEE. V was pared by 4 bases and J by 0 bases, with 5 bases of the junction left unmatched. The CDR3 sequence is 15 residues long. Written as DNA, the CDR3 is TGTGCCAGCAGCAACCGGGACAGAAGCACAGATACGCAGTATTTT. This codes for CASSNRDRSTDTQYF.

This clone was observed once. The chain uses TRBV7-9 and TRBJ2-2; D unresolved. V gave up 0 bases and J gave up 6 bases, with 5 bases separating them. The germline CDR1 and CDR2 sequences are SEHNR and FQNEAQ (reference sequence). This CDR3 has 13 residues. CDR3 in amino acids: CASSLASAGELFF. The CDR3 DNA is TGTGCCAGCAGCTTAGCGAGCGCCGGGGAGCTGTTTTTT.

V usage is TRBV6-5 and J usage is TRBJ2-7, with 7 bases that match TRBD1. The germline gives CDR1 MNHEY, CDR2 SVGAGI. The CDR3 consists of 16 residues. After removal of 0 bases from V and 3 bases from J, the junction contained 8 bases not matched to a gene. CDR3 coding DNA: TGTGCCAGCAGTTACTCGGCTGACAGGGCCGGCTACGAGCAGTACTTC. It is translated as CASSYSADRAGYEQYF.

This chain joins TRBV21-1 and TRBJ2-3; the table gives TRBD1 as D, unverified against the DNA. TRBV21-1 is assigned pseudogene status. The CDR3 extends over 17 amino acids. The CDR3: CASSKRRAGRGTDTQYF. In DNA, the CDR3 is TGTGCCAGCAGCAAACGCAGGGCAGGTCGGGGCACAGATACGCAGTATTTT.

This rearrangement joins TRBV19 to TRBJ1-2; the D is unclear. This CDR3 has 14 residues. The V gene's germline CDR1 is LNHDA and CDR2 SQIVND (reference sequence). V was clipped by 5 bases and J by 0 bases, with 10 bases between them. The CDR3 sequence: CASSSTPANYGYTF. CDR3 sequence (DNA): TGTGCCAGTAGTTCGACACCTGCTAACTATGGCTACACCTTC.